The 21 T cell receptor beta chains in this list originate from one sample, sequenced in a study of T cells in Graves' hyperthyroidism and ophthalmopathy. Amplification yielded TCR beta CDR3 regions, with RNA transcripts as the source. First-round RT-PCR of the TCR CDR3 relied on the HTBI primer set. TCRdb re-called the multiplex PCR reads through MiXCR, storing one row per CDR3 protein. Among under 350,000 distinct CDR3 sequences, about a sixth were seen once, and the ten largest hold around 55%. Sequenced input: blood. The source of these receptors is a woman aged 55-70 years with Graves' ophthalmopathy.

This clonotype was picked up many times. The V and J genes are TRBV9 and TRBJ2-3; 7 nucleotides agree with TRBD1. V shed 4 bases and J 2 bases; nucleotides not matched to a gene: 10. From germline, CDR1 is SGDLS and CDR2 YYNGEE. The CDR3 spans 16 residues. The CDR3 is CASSPRGQYVTDTQYF. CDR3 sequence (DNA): TGTGCCAGCAGCCCCCGGGGACAGTATGTCACAGATACGCAGTATTTT.

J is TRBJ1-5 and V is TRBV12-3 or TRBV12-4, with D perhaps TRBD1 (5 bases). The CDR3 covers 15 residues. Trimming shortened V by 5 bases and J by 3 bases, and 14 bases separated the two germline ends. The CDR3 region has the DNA TGTGCCAGCAGTGCCCCGGGGGTCCCCAATCAGCCCCAGCATTTT. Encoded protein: CASSAPGVPNQPQHF.

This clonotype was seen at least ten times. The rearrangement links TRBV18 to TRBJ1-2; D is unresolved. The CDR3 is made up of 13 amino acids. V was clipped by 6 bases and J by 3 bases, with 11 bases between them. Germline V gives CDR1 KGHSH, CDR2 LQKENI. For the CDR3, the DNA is TGTGCCAGCTCTCTAGGGTCGGACTATGGCTACACCTTC. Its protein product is CASSLGSDYGYTF.

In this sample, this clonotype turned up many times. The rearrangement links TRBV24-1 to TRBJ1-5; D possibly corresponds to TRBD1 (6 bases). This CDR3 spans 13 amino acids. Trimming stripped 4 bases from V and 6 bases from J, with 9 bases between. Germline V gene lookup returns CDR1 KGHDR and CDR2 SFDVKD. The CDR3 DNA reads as TGTGCCACCAGTGACCAGGGGATTCAGCCCCAGCATTTT. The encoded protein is CATSDQGIQPQHF.

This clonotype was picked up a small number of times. The DNA for the CDR3 is TGCGCCAGCAGCCAAGGGACCGAGCTATCATCCGAGCAGTACTTC. Protein product: CASSQGTELSSEQYF. The chain couples TRBV4-3 to TRBJ2-7, with D unclear. The V gene's germline CDR1 is LGHNA and CDR2 YSLEER. V was pared by 1 base and J by 6 bases, with 16 bases between. This CDR3 region has 15 residues.

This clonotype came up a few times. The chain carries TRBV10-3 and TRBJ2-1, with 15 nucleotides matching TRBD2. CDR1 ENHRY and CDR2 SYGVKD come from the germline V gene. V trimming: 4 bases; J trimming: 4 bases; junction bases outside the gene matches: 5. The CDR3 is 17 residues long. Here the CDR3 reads CAISGDGTSGRYNEQFF. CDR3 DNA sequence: TGTGCCATCAGTGGGGATGGGACTAGCGGGAGGTACAATGAGCAGTTCTTC.

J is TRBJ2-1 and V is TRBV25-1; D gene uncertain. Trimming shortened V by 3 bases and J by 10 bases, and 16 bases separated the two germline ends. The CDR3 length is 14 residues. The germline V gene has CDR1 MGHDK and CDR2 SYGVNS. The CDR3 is CASSDISPNREQFF. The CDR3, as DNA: TGTGCCAGCAGTGACATTTCCCCTAATCGGGAGCAGTTCTTC.

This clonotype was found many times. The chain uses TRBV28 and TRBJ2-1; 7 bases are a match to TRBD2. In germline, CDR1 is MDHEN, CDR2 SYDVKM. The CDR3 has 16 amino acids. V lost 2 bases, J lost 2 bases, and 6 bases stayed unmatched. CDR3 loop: CASSLTSDLPYNEQFF. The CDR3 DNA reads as TGTGCCAGCAGTTTAACTAGCGACCTTCCCTACAATGAGCAGTTCTTC.

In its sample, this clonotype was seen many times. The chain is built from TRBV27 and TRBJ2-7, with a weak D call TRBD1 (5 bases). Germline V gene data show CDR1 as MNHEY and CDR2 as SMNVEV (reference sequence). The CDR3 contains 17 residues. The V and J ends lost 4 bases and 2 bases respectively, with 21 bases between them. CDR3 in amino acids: CASSSRQQGTHPYEQYF. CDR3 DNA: TGTGCCAGCAGTTCCAGACAGCAGGGCACCCATCCCTACGAGCAGTACTTC.

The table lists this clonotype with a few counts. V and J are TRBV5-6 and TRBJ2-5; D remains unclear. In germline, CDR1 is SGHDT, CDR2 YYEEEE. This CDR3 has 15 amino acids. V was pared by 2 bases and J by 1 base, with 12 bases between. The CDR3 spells CASSLGGSSQETQYF. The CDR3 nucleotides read TGTGCCAGCAGCTTAGGTGGGTCATCCCAAGAGACCCAGTACTTC.

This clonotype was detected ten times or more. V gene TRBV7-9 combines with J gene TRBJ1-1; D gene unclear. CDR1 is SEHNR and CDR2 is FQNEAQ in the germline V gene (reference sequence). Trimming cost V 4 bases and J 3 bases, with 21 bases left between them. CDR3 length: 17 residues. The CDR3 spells CASSSRLTGPGDTEAFF. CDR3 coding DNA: TGTGCCAGCAGCTCCAGACTCACCGGACCTGGGGACACTGAAGCTTTCTTT.

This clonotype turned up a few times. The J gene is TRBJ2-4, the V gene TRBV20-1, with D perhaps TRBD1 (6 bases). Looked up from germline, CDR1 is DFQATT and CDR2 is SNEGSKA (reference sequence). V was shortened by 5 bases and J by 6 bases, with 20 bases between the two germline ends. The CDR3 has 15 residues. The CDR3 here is CSADSTYGTLNIQYF. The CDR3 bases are TGCAGTGCTGATTCTACCTACGGGACACTAAACATTCAGTACTTC.

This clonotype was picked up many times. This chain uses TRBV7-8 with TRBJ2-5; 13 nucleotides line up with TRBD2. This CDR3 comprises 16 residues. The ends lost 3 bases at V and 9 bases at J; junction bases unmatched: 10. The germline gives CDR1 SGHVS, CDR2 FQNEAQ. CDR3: CASSLSGLAGSMSQYF. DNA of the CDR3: TGTGCCAGCAGCTTGTCGGGACTAGCGGGATCAATGTCCCAGTACTTC.

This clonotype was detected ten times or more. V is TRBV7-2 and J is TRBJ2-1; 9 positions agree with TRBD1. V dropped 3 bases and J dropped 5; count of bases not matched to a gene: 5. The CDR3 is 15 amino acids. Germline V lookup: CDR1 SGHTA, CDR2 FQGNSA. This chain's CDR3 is CASSLTGQGNNEQFF. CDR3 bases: TGTGCCAGCAGCTTGACGGGACAGGGAAACAATGAGCAGTTCTTC. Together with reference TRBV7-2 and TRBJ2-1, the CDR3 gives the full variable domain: GAGVSQSPSNKVTEKGKDVELRCDPISGHTALYWYRQSLGQGLEFLIYFQGNSAPDKSGLPSDRFSAERTGGSVSTLTIQRTQQEDSAVYLCASSLTGQGNNEQFFGPGTRLTVL.

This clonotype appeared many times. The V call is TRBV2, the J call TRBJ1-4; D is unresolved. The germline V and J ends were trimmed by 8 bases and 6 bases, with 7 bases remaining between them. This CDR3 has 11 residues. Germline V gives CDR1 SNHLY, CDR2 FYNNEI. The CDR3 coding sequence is TGTGCCAGCTTTTACGATGAAAAACTGTTTTTT. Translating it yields CASFYDEKLFF. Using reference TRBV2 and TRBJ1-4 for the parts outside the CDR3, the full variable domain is EPEVTQTPSHQVTQMGQEVILRCVPISNHLYFYWYRQILGQKVEFLVSFYNNEISEKSEIFDDQFSVERPDGSNFTLKIRSTKLEDSAMYFCASFYDEKLFFGSGTQLSVL.

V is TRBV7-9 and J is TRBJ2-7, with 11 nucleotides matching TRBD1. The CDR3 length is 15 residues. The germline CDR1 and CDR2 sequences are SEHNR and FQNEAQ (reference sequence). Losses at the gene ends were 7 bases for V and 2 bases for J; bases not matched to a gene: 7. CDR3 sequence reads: CASNAPGQGAYEQYF. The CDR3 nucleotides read TGTGCCAGCAACGCCCCGGGACAGGGGGCCTACGAGCAGTACTTC.

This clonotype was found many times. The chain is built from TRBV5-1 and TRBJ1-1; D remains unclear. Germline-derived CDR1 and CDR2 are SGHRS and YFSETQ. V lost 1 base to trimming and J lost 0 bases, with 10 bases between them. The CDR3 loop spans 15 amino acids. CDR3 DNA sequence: TGCGCCAGCAGCTTGTTCGCCGGCGTGAACACTGAAGCTTTCTTT. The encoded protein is CASSLFAGVNTEAFF. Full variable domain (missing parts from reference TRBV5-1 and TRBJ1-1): KAGVTQTPRYLIKTRGQQVTLSCSPISGHRSVSWYQQTPGQGLQFLFEYFSETQRNKGNFPGRFSGRQFSNSRSEMNVSTLELGDSALYLCASSLFAGVNTEAFFGQGTRLTVV.

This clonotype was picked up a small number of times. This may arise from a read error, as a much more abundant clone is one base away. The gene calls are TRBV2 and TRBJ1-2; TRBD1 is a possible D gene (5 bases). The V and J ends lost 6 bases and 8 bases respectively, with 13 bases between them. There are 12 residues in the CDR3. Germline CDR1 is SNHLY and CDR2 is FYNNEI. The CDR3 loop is CASRTAGSGYTF. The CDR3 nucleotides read TGTGCCAGCAGAACCGCAGGGAGCGGCTACACCTTC.

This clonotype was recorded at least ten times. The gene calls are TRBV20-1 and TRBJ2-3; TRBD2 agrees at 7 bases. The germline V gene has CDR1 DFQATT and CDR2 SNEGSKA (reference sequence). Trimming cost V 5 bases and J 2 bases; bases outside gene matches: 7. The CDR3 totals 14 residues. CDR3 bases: TGCAGTGCTTATACTAGCGCCTCCACAGATACGCAGTATTTT. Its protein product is CSAYTSASTDTQYF.

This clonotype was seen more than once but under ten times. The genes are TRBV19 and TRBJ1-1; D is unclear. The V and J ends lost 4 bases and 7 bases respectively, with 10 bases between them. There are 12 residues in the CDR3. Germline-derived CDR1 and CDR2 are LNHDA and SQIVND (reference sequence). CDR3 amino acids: CASSTPGGEAFF. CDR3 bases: TGTGCCAGTAGTACCCCAGGTGGTGAAGCTTTCTTT.

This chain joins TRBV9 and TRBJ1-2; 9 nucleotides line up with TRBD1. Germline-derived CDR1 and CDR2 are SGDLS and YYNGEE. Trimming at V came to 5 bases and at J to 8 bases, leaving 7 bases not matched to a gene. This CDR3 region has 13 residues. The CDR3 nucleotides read TGTGCCAGCAGTTCCGGGACAGGGACAGGCTACACCTTC. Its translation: CASSSGTGTGYTF.